The 16 T cell receptor beta chains given below trace back to one sample, sequenced in a study of T cells in Graves' hyperthyroidism and ophthalmopathy. The investigators amplified TCR beta CDR3 regions from RNA transcripts. The HTBI primer set served for first-round RT-PCR of the TCR CDR3. MiXCR was run by TCRdb on the multiplex PCR reads, yielding one entry per CDR3 protein. The table records 540,000 or so distinct CDR3 sequences, around 16% of them present only once. The specimen sequenced was blood. All receptors come from a woman in her 30s with Graves' hyperthyroidism.

Remarks on this clonotype: A read error may explain this, as a much larger clone is one base away. The chain combines TRBV6-5 with TRBJ2-7; D gene unclear. Between the trimmed V and J ends, which lost 0 bases and 3 bases, there was a span of 3 bases. The CDR3 extends over 12 amino acids. CDR1 and CDR2 (germline): MNHEY, SVGAGI. Here the CDR3 DNA reads TGTGCCAGCAGTTACTCGCTCTACGAGCAGTACTTC. Residues: CASSYSLYEQYF.

The chain links TRBV4-2 to TRBJ2-3; 7 bases fit TRBD2. With V trimmed by 1 base and J by 4 bases, 14 bases remained unmatched. The CDR3 contains 18 residues. Germline loops: CDR1 LGHNA, CDR2 YNFKEQ. The CDR3 here is CASSQVNMAGDSADTQYF. In DNA form, the CDR3 reads TGTGCCAGCAGCCAAGTCAATATGGCGGGAGATAGCGCAGATACGCAGTATTTT.

There are many counts of this clonotype. V and J are TRBV12-3 or TRBV12-4 and TRBJ2-2; the match to TRBD1 covers 7 bases. After removal of 6 bases from V and 1 base from J, the junction contained 2 bases not matched to a gene. This CDR3 is built from 14 residues. This CDR3 is CASSRQGNTGELFF. The CDR3 DNA follows: TGTGCCAGCAGCCGACAGGGGAACACCGGGGAGCTGTTTTTT.

This clonotype was seen a few times. This chain joins TRBV7-9 and TRBJ1-4, with TRBD1 matching 10 bases. The V segment lost 5 bases and the J segment 5 bases; nucleotides outside the gene matches: 11. The CDR3 runs to 17 residues. Germline V gene data show CDR1 as SEHNR and CDR2 as FQNEAQ (reference sequence). The CDR3 bases are TGTGCCAGCAGCACCACGGACAGGGGGGGCCCAAATGAAAAACTGTTTTTT. This codes for CASSTTDRGGPNEKLFF.

The chain joins TRBV18 to TRBJ2-1; 13 bases are shared with TRBD2. V was pared by 5 bases and J by 8 bases, with 6 bases of the junction left unmatched. This CDR3 region has 15 residues. Germline assignment: CDR1 KGHSH and CDR2 LQKENI. CDR3 sequence (DNA): TGTGCCAGCTCAAAACTAGCGGGAGGGCCCCATGAGCAGTTCTTC. This encodes CASSKLAGGPHEQFF.

This clonotype was recorded many times. CDR3 in amino acids: CAWSSGGAYFYEQYF. CDR3 in DNA: TGTGCCTGGAGTAGTGGGGGCGCGTATTTCTACGAGCAGTACTTC. The chain recombines TRBV30 with TRBJ2-7, with a tentative D call TRBD1 (6 bases). The germline V gene has CDR1 GTSNPN and CDR2 SVGIG (reference sequence). This CDR3 is built from 15 residues. Trimming stripped 2 bases from V and 3 bases from J, with 17 bases between.

This clonotype was seen a handful of times. The chain combines TRBV20-1 with TRBJ2-7, with D unresolved. CDR3 length: 16 amino acids. V was pared by 0 bases and J by 3 bases, with 18 bases between. Per germline, CDR1 DFQATT and CDR2 SNEGSKA (reference sequence). CDR3 region: CSARDLQGPGLYEQYF. The CDR3 DNA reads as TGCAGTGCTAGAGATCTCCAAGGTCCCGGCCTCTACGAGCAGTACTTC.

The chain has TRBV18 and TRBJ2-7; D gene unclear. The CDR3 has 13 amino acids. V was trimmed by 3 bases and J by 6 bases, leaving 12 bases between them. CDR1 and CDR2 (germline): KGHSH, LQKENI. The DNA for the CDR3 is TGTGCCAGCTCACCTAACACGAAAGGCGAGCAGTACTTC. Translation gives CASSPNTKGEQYF.

The chain has TRBV29-1 and TRBJ1-4, with a tentative D call TRBD1 (6 bases). The CDR3 extends over 13 amino acids. Germline V gene sequence: CDR1 SQVTM, CDR2 ANQGSEA. V lost 4 bases and J 4 bases, leaving 10 bases between the germline ends. CDR3 region: CSVGGANNEKLFF. CDR3 DNA sequence: TGCAGCGTTGGGGGGGCTAATAATGAAAAACTGTTTTTT.

There are a few counts of this clonotype. This may be a read error, as it is one base from a much larger clone. This sequence joins TRBV7-9 and TRBJ2-1; D is perhaps TRBD2 (6 bases). Germline values: CDR1 SEHNR, CDR2 FQNEAQ (reference sequence). The V gene lost 6 bases and the J gene lost 5 bases, with 11 bases spanning the gap. The CDR3 length is 13 residues. CDR3 bases: TGTGCCAGCAGAGGAGGGGCTAACAATGAGCAGTTCTTC. It translates to CASRGGANNEQFF.

The J gene is TRBJ2-2, the V gene TRBV20-1, with 8 nucleotides matching TRBD2. This CDR3 is 16 amino acids long. Germline CDR1 is DFQATT and CDR2 is SNEGSKA (reference sequence). V lost 3 bases to trimming and J lost 2 bases; unmatched junction nucleotides: 8. The DNA for the CDR3 is TGCAGTGCTAGGGACAGCGGGAGAGCTAACACCGGGGAGCTGTTTTTT. Translated: CSARDSGRANTGELFF.

This clonotype has only a few counts. A read error is likely, as this CDR3 ends without the conserved phenylalanine or tryptophan. This sequence joins TRBV5-1 and TRBJ2-2; no reliable D call. Germline loops: CDR1 SGHRS, CDR2 YFSETQ. This CDR3 region has 14 residues. Deletions cut 0 bases from V and 5 bases from J, with 8 bases between. CDR3: CASSLVLGTGELFS. In nucleotides, the CDR3 is TGCGCCAGCAGCTTGGTGTTGGGGACCGGGGAGCTGTTTTCT.

This clonotype was found a few times. The V call is TRBV5-1, the J call TRBJ1-2; the D is unclear. The CDR3 is 13 amino acids. V was pared by 0 bases and J by 4 bases, with 7 bases between. Germline V gene lookup returns CDR1 SGHRS and CDR2 YFSETQ. CDR3 DNA: TGCGCCAGCAGCTTGGGTGGCAGCTATGGCTACACCTTC. Its translation is CASSLGGSYGYTF.

About this clonotype: A single base separates this from a much larger clone, so it may be a read error. The conserved final phenylalanine or tryptophan is absent from the CDR3, which likely points to a read error. The V call is TRBV20-1, the J call TRBJ1-5; 10 bases agree with TRBD1. Germline lookup yields CDR1 DFQATT and CDR2 SNEGSKA (reference sequence). Trimming cost V 5 bases and J 3 bases; bases outside gene matches: 7. The CDR3 sequence is 15 residues long. CDR3 DNA sequence: TGCAGTGCTGAAGCCGGGACAGGGGTCAATCAGCCCCAGCATCTT. This translates into CSAEAGTGVNQPQHL.

In its sample, this clonotype was seen many times. This chain joins TRBV4-3 and TRBJ2-3; 7 positions agree with TRBD1. CDR3 length: 15 amino acids. After removal of 6 bases from V and 1 base from J, the junction contained 7 bases not matched to a gene. CDR1 and CDR2 (germline): LGHNA, YSLEER. This chain's CDR3 is CASSLDRVGTDTQYF. CDR3 DNA sequence: TGCGCCAGCAGTCTAGACAGGGTGGGCACAGATACGCAGTATTTT.

This clonotype appeared a few times. The chain is built from TRBV30 and TRBJ2-3; D ambiguous. Germline CDR1 and CDR2: GTSNPN and SVGIG (reference sequence). V was clipped by 0 bases and J by 6 bases, with 7 bases between them. This CDR3 spans 12 amino acids. CDR3 nucleotide sequence: TGTGCCTGGAGTGTTGTGGGCGATACGCAGTATTTT. Translating gives CAWSVVGDTQYF. The full variable domain, rest sourced from reference TRBV30 and TRBJ2-3, is SQTIHQWPATLVQPVGSPLSLECTVEGTSNPNLYWYRQAAGRGLQLLFYSVGIGQISSEVPQNLSASRPQDRQFILSSKKLLLSDSGFYLCAWSVVGDTQYFGPGTRLTVL.